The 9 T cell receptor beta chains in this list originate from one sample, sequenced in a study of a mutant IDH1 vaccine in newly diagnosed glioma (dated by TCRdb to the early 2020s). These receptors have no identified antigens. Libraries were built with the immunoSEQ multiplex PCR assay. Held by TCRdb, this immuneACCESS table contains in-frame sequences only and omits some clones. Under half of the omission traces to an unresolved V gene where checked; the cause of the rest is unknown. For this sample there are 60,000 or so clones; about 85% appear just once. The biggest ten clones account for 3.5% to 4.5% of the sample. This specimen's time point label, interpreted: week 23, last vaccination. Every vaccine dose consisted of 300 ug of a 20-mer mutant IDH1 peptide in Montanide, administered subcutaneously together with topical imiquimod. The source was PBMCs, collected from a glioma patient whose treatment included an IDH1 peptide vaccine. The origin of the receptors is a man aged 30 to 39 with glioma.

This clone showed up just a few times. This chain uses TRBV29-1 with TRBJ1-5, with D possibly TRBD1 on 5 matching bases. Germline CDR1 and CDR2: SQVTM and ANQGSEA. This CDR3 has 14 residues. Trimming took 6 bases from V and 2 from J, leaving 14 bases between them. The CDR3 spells CSVVGDGGNQPQHF. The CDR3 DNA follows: TGCAGCGTGGTGGGGGACGGGGGCAATCAGCCCCAGCATTTT.

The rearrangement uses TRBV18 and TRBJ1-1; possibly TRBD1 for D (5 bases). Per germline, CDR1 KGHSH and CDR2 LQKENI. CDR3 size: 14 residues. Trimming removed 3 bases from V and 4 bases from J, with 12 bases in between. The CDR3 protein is CASSPPGRGTEAFF. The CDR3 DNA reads TGTGCCAGCTCACCTCCGGGACGGGGCACTGAAGCTTTCTTT.

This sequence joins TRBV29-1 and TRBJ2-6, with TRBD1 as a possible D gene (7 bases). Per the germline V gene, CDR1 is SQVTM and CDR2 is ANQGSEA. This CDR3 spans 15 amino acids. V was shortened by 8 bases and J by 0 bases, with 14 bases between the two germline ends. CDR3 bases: TGCAGCTTTCTGCAGGGGGGCTCTGGGGCCAACGTCCTGACTTTC. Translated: CSFLQGGSGANVLTF.

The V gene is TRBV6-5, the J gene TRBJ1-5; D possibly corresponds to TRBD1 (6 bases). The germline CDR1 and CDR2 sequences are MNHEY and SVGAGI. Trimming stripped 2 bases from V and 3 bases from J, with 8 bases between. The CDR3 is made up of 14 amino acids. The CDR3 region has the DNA TGTGCCAGCAGTTACACAGGGAACAATCAGCCCCAGCATTTT. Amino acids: CASSYTGNNQPQHF.

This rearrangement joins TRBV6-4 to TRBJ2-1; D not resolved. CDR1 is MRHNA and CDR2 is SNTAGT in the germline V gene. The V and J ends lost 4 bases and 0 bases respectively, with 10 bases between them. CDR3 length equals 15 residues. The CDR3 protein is CASSVAESSYNEQFF. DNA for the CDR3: TGTGCCAGCAGTGTTGCGGAGAGCTCCTACAATGAGCAGTTCTTC.

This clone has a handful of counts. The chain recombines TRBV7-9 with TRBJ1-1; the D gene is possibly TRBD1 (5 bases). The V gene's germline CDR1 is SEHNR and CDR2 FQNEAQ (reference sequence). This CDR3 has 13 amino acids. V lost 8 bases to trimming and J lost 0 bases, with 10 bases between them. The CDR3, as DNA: TGTGCCAGCCCTGGACAAGTGAACACTGAAGCTTTCTTT. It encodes CASPGQVNTEAFF.

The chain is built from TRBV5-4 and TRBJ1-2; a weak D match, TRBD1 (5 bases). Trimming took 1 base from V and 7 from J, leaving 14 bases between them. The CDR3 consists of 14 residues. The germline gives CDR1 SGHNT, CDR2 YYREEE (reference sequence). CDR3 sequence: CASSLLQGSAGYTF. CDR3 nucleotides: TGTGCCAGCAGCTTGCTGCAGGGTTCAGCTGGCTACACCTTC.

The CDR3 nucleotides are TGTGCCAGCAGTCCAGACCGCTCTGGGGCCAACGTCCTGACTTTC. This gives the protein CASSPDRSGANVLTF. The rearrangement joins TRBV7-9 to TRBJ2-6, with D unresolved. Germline CDR1 reads SEHNR; CDR2 reads FQNEAQ (reference sequence). The CDR3 has 15 residues. Trimming left V 6 bases short and J 0 bases short, with 9 bases between.

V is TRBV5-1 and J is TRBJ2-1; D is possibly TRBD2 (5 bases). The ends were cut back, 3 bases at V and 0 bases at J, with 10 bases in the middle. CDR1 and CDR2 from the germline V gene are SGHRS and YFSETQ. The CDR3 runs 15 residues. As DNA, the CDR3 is TGCGCCAGCAGCTCCGGGGTAGTCTCCTACAATGAGCAGTTCTTC. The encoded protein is CASSSGVVSYNEQFF.